This TCR beta chain derives from a study of T-cell reconstitution after alpha-beta-depleted transplantation in children. Germline V lookup: CDR1 DFQATT, CDR2 SNEGSKA (reference sequence). CDR3 length: 15 amino acids. V was trimmed by 5 bases and J by 4 bases, leaving 21 bases between them. Preparation of the TCRbeta library involved a method that used unique molecular identifiers. Each CDR3 protein is one row after TCRdb ran MiXCR on the PCR reads. The data contain hundreds of thousands of distinct CDR3 sequences, around a sixth of them singletons. This clonotype was counted at least ten times. The chain recombines TRBV20-1 with TRBJ2-7, with D possibly TRBD2 on 6 matching bases. Sequenced here: PBMCs from the stem cell graft donor, sampled from the stem cell graft. The receptor was derived from a human donor who donated a stem cell graft to a child with acute myeloid leukemia. This CDR3 is CSASLEEGSKYEQYV. CDR3 bases: TGCAGTGCTTCTCTTGAGGAGGGGTCGAAGTACGAGCAGTACGTC.